Listed below are T cell receptor beta chains from one sample, sequenced in a study of CD8+ T cells in alopecia areata. The table came from immunoSEQ multiplex PCR; TCRdb's copy has only in-frame clones and leaves some out. The sample lists around 100,000 clones; about two thirds were seen once. The sequencing used CD8+ T cells sorted from blood, collected around week 46, from a patient treated with tofacitinib. These receptors originate from a human donor with alopecia areata. CDR3s include the opening cysteine and the closing phenylalanine or tryptophan. Fields, in order: clone size, J gene, D gene, V gene, CDR3 protein, CDR3 DNA. A D gene is named only where the DNA matches it firmly. A row's size may be missing; if present it is once, few, many or a size class.

.,TRBJ2-7,.,TRBV27,CASSFTDTVEQYF,TGTGCCAGCAGTTTTACGGACACGGTGGAGCAGTACTTC
.,TRBJ1-1,.,TRBV29-1,CSVMGAEAFF,TGCAGCGTTATGGGGGCGGAAGCTTTCTTT
few,TRBJ1-2,.,TRBV19,CASTTKWGAVNYGYTF,TGTGCCAGTACCACAAAGTGGGGAGCAGTCAACTATGGCTACACCTTC
.,TRBJ2-3,.,TRBV7-9,CASSLTDTQYF,TGTGCCAGCAGTTTGACAGATACGCAGTATTTT
.,TRBJ1-1,TRBD1,TRBV5-6,CASSSGGQTSMNTEAFF,TGTGCCAGCAGCTCGGGGGGACAGACTAGTATGAACACTGAAGCTTTCTTT
.,TRBJ2-2,TRBD2,TRBV29-1,CSVSKRGVDTGELFF,TGCAGCGTTTCCAAGCGGGGAGTCGACACCGGGGAGCTGTTTTTT
.,TRBJ2-3,TRBD1,TRBV13,CASSLGDTGGDTQYF,TGTGCCAGCAGCTTAGGCGACACAGGGGGAGATACGCAGTATTTT
.,TRBJ2-7,.,TRBV10-1,CASSESTPGDEQYF,TGCGCCAGCAGTGAGTCGACCCCCGGGGACGAGCAGTACTTC
.,TRBJ2-7,TRBD1,TRBV14,CASSHDGQGGYEQYF,TGTGCCAGCAGCCATGATGGACAGGGGGGCTACGAGCAGTACTTC
few,TRBJ2-1,.,TRBV4-1,CASSHPGEGFF,TGCGCCAGCAGCCACCCGGGAGAGGGATTCTTC
few,TRBJ2-7,TRBD1,TRBV14,CASSQAGQFYEQYF,TGTGCCAGCAGCCAAGCGGGACAGTTCTACGAGCAGTACTTC
.,TRBJ2-1,TRBD2,TRBV19,CASSAASGVYNEQFF,TGTGCCAGTAGTGCGGCTAGCGGGGTCTACAATGAGCAGTTCTTC
.,TRBJ2-3,.,TRBV5-1,CASSLESFPSNLTDTQYF,TGCGCCAGCAGCTTGGAATCTTTTCCCTCGAACCTCACAGATACGCAGTATTTT
.,TRBJ2-7,.,TRBV5-1,CASSLISGRFHHEQYF,TGCGCCAGCAGCTTGATTAGCGGCAGGTTCCACCACGAGCAGTACTTC
.,TRBJ1-1,TRBD1,TRBV4-3,CASSQEGQGNTEAFF,TGCGCCAGCAGCCAAGAAGGACAGGGAAACACTGAAGCTTTCTTT
.,TRBJ2-5,TRBD2,TRBV29-1,CSVSRPAGGLRETQYF,TGCAGCGTCTCCCGCCCGGCGGGGGGTCTGCGGGAGACCCAGTACTTC
few,TRBJ2-1,.,TRBV11-2,CASSLGSRDNEQFF,TGTGCCAGCAGCTTAGGGTCTCGCGACAATGAGCAGTTCTTC
few,TRBJ2-1,.,TRBV11-2,CASSLKGEQFF,TGTGCCAGCAGCCTGAAGGGTGAGCAGTTCTTC
.,TRBJ2-7,TRBD1,TRBV9,CASSVVGGEGYEQYF,TGTGCCAGCAGCGTAGTAGGGGGCGAAGGGTACGAGCAGTACTTC
.,TRBJ2-7,.,TRBV27,CASSLRYSYEQYF,TGTGCCAGCAGTTTACGCTACTCGTACGAGCAGTACTTC
.,TRBJ1-1,.,TRBV19,CASSLGPNTEAFF,TGTGCCAGTAGTCTCGGACCGAACACTGAAGCTTTCTTT
.,TRBJ2-1,.,TRBV27,CASSSFGEQFF,TGTGCCAGCAGTTCTTTCGGGGAGCAGTTCTTC
few,TRBJ2-3,TRBD2,TRBV29-1,CSVEDLDPGTSGPKFTTDTQYF,TGCAGCGTTGAAGATCTCGACCCCGGGACTAGCGGGCCGAAATTTACCACAGATACGCAGTATTTT
.,TRBJ2-7,TRBD2,TRBV29-1,CSVVGGDPGYEQYF,TGCAGCGTAGTGGGGGGGGACCCCGGCTACGAGCAGTACTTC
few,TRBJ2-7,.,TRBV15,CATSSSGSSYEQYF,TGTGCCACCAGCAGTAGCGGTTCCTCCTACGAGCAGTACTTC
.,TRBJ1-1,.,TRBV4-3,CASSQVEGSTEAFF,TGCGCCAGCAGCCAAGTCGAGGGGAGCACTGAAGCTTTCTTT
.,TRBJ1-1,.,TRBV7-6,CASSLSGAQNTEAFF,TGTGCCAGCAGCTTATCCGGGGCGCAGAACACTGAAGCTTTCTTT
.,TRBJ2-3,TRBD1,TRBV12-5,CASGLVLTGTYSTDTQYF,TGTGCTAGTGGTTTGGTTTTGACAGGGACCTACAGCACAGATACGCAGTATTTT
.,TRBJ1-1,.,TRBV11-3,CASSLERGDTEAFF,TGTGCCAGCAGCCTCGAGCGGGGAGACACTGAAGCTTTCTTT
.,TRBJ1-1,.,TRBV27,CASSQSSWENTFF,TGTGCCAGCAGTCAATCTTCATGGGAAAATACTTTCTTT
.,TRBJ2-6,.,TRBV4-3,CASSQDRTSSSGANVLTF,TGCGCCAGCAGCCAAGATCGGACGAGCAGCTCTGGGGCCAACGTCCTGACTTTC
.,TRBJ2-7,TRBD1,TRBV7-9,CASSPPDRGRLGF,TGTGCCAGCAGCCCGCCGGACAGGGGGCGTCTTGGCTTC
.,TRBJ1-2,.,TRBV13,CASSPRRGTDGYTF,TGTGCCAGCAGCCCCCGTAGGGGAACGGATGGCTACACCTTC
.,TRBJ2-7,.,TRBV11-1,CASSSTEAYSYEQYF,TGTGCCAGCAGCTCAACTGAAGCCTACTCATACGAGCAGTACTTC
.,TRBJ1-4,.,TRBV25-1,CASMGAREKLFF,TGTGCCAGCATGGGGGCGCGGGAAAAACTGTTTTTT
.,TRBJ1-5,.,TRBV2,CASSGESTGVNQPQHF,TGTGCCAGCAGTGGGGAATCGACAGGCGTCAATCAGCCCCAGCATTTT
.,TRBJ2-4,.,TRBV13,CASSVRAKNIQYF,TGTGCCAGCAGCGTACGAGCCAAAAACATTCAGTACTTC
.,TRBJ2-7,TRBD2,TRBV10-3,CAISQLIAGDTYEQYF,TGTGCCATTTCACAGCTAATAGCGGGGGATACCTACGAGCAGTACTTC
.,TRBJ1-1,.,TRBV19,CASKAGSTEAFF,TGTGCCAGTAAGGCAGGGTCCACTGAAGCTTTCTTT
once,TRBJ2-2,.,TRBV6-5,CASSPRGGDTGELFF,TGTGCCAGCAGTCCCAGGGGCGGCGACACCGGGGAGCTGTTTTTT
.,TRBJ1-2,.,TRBV29-1,CSVDVSGIYGYTF,TGCAGCGTTGATGTTAGCGGAATCTATGGCTACACCTTC
.,TRBJ2-3,TRBD1,TRBV11-2,CASSFRDRIDTDTQYF,TGTGCCAGCAGCTTCCGGGACAGGATCGACACAGATACGCAGTATTTT
.,TRBJ1-5,.,TRBV10-3,CAISRDSNQPQHF,TGTGCCATCAGTCGGGACAGCAATCAGCCCCAGCATTTT
once,TRBJ1-2,.,TRBV6-4,CASSEGVYGYTF,TGTGCCAGCAGTGAAGGGGTCTATGGCTACACCTTC
.,TRBJ1-4,.,TRBV7-6,CASSSYSERANEKLFF,TGTGCCAGCAGCTCCTACTCTGAGAGAGCTAATGAAAAACTGTTTTTT
.,TRBJ2-3,.,TRBV7-2,CASSLGTDTQYF,TGTGCCAGCAGCTTAGGTACAGATACGCAGTATTTT
few,TRBJ2-1,TRBD2,TRBV5-1,CASSSGLAGTNNEQFF,TGCGCCAGCAGCTCGGGACTAGCGGGAACAAACAATGAGCAGTTCTTC